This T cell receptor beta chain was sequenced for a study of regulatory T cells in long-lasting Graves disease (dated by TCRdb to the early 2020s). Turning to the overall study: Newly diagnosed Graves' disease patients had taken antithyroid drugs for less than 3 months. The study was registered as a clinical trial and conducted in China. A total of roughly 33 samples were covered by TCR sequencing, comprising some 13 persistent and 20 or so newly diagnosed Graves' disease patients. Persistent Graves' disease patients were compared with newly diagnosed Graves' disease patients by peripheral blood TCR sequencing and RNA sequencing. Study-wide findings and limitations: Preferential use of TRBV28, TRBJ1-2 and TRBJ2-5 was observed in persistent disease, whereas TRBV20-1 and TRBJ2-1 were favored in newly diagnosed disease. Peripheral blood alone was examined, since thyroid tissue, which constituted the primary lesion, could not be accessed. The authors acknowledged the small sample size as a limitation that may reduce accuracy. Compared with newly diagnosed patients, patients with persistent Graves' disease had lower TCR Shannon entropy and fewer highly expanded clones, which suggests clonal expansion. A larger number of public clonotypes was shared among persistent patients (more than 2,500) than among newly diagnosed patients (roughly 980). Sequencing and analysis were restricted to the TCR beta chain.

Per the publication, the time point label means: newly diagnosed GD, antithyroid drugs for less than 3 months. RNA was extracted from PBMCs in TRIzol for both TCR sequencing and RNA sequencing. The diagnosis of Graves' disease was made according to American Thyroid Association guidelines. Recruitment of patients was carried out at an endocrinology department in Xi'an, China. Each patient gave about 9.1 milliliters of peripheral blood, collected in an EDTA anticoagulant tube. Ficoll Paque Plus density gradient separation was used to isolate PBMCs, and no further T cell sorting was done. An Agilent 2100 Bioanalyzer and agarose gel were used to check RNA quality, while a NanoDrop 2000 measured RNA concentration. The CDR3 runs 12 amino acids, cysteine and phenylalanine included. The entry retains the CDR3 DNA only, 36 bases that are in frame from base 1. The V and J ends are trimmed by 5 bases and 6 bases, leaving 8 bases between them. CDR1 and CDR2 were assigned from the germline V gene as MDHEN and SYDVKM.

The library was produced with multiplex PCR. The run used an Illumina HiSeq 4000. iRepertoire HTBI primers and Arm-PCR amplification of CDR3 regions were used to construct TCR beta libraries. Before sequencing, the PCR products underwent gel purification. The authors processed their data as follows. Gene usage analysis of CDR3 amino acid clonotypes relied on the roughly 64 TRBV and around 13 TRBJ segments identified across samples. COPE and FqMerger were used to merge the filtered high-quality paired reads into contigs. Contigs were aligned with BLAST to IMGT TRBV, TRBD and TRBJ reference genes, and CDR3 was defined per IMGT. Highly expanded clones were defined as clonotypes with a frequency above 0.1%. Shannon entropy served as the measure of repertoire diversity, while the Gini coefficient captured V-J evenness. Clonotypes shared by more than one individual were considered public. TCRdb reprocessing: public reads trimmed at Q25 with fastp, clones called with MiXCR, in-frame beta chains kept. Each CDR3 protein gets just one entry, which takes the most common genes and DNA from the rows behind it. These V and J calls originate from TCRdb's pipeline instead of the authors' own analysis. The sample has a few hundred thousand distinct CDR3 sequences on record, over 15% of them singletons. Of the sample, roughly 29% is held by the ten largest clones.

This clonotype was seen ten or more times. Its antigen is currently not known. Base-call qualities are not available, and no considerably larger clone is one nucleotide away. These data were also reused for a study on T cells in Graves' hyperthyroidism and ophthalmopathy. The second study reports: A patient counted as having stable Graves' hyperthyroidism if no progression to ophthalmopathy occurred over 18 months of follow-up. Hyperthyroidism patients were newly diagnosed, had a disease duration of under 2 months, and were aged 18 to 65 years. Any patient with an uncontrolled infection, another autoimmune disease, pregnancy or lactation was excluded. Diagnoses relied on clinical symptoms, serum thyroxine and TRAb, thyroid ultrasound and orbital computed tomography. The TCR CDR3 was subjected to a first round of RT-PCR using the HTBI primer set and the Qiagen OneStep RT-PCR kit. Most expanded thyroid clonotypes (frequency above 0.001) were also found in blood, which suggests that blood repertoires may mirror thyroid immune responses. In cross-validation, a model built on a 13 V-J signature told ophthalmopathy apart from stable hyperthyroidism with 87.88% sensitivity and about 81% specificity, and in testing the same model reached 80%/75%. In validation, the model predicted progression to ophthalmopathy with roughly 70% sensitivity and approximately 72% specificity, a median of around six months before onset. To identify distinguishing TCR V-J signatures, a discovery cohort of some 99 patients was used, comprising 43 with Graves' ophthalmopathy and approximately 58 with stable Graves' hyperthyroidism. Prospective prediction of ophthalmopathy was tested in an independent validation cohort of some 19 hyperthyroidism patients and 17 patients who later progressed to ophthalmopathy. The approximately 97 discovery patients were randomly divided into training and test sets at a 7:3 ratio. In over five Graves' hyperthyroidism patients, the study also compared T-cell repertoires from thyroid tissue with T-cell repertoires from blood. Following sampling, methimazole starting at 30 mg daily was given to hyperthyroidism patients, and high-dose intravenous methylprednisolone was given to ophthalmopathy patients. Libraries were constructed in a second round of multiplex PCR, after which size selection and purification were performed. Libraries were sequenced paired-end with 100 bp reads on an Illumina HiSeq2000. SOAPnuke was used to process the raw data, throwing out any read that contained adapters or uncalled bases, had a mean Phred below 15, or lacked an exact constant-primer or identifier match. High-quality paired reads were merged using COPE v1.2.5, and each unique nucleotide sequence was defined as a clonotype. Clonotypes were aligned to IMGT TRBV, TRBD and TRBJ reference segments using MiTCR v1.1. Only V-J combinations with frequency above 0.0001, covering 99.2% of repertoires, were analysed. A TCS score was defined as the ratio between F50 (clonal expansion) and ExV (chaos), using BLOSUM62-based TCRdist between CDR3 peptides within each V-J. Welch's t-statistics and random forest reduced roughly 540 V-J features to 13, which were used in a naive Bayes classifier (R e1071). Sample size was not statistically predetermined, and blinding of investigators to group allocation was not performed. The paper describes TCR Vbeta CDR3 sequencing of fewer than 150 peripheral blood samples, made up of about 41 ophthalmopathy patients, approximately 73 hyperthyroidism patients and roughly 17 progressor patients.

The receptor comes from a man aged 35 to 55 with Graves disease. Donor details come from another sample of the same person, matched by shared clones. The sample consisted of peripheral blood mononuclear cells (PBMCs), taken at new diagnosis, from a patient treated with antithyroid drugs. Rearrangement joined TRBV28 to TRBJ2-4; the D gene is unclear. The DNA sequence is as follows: TGTGCCAGCAGTCTCCACCCAAACATTCAGTACTTC. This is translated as CASSLHPNIQYF.